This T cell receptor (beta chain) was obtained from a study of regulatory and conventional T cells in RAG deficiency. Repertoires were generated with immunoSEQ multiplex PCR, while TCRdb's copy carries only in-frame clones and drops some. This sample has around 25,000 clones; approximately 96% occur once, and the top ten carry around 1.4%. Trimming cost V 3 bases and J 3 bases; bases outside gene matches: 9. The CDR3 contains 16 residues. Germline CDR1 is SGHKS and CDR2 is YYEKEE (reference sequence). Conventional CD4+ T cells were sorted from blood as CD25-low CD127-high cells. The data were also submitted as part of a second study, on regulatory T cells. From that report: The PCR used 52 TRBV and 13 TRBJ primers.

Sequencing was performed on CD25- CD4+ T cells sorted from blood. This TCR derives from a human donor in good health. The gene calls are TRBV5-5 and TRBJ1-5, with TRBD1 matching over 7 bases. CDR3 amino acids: CASSSGEQGYNQPQHF. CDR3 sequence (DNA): TGTGCCAGCAGCTCCGGCGAACAGGGGTACAATCAGCCCCAGCATTTT.